These 21 T cell receptor beta chains were all obtained from the same sample, sequenced in a study of breast tumors, draining lymph nodes, adjacent tissues. Samples came from axillary lymph nodes draining the breast cancer. TCRdb ran MiXCR on the multiplex PCR reads and lists one entry per CDR3 protein. This repertoire shows around 250,000 distinct CDR3 sequences, less than 35% found once; its top ten account for over 3.5%. The sample was axillary lymph node tissue. The receptors shown here come from a female donor with breast cancer. Some clones in this sample may be carry-over from other donors' samples.

The chain has TRBV7-2 and TRBJ2-1, with 9 bases identical to TRBD2. The CDR3 is 17 amino acids. V lost 5 bases to trimming and J lost 4 bases; unmatched junction nucleotides: 12. Germline loops: CDR1 SGHTA, CDR2 FQGNSA. CDR3 DNA sequence: TGTGCCAGCAGCCCACGCCAGGGACTAGCAGTTTACAATGAGCAGTTCTTC. It encodes CASSPRQGLAVYNEQFF.

The CDR3 is CASSSHRGGDRVGQPQHF. In DNA, the CDR3 is TGTGCCAGCAGTTCCCACAGGGGTGGGGACAGGGTAGGGCAGCCCCAGCATTTT. V gene TRBV27 combines with J gene TRBJ1-5, with TRBD1 matching over 9 bases. Germline V gene lookup returns CDR1 MNHEY and CDR2 SMNVEV (reference sequence). This CDR3 region has 18 residues. V lost 4 bases to trimming and J lost 7 bases; unmatched junction nucleotides: 17.

This chain uses TRBV5-1 with TRBJ1-1, with a weak D call TRBD1 (5 bases). The V and J ends lost 1 base and 4 bases respectively, with 17 bases between them. Germline V CDR1 and CDR2: SGHRS, YFSETQ. The CDR3 runs 16 residues. The CDR3 sequence: CASSLIRGLAATEAFF. DNA of the CDR3: TGCGCCAGCAGCTTGATCCGGGGACTTGCCGCCACTGAAGCTTTCTTT.

The V gene is TRBV20-1, the J gene TRBJ1-6; 8 positions agree with TRBD1. The CDR3 covers 16 residues. Trimming removed 0 bases from V and 6 bases from J; junction bases left unmatched: 7. Per germline, CDR1 DFQATT and CDR2 SNEGSKA (reference sequence). The CDR3 DNA reads TGCAGTGCTAGAGATTTCGGACAGGGAGGTAATTCACCCCTCCACTTT. Its protein product is CSARDFGQGGNSPLHF.

In this sample, this clonotype turned up many times. The CDR3 sequence is CASSPALAYEQYF. Here the CDR3 DNA reads TGTGCCAGCTCACCAGCACTAGCGTACGAGCAGTACTTC. The V call is TRBV18, the J call TRBJ2-7, with 7 bases lining up with TRBD2. This CDR3 region has 13 residues. Germline V gene sequence: CDR1 KGHSH, CDR2 LQKENI. V trimming: 2 bases; J trimming: 4 bases; junction bases outside the gene matches: 2.

This clonotype was counted many times. V gene TRBV5-1 combines with J gene TRBJ1-3; no reliable D call. This CDR3 is 14 amino acids long. The V and J ends lost 1 base and 2 bases respectively, with 7 bases between them. The germline CDR1 and CDR2 sequences are SGHRS and YFSETQ. The CDR3 nucleotides read TGCGCCAGCAGCTTGACAGACGCTGGAAACACCATATATTTT. This sequence encodes CASSLTDAGNTIYF.

This clonotype came up many times. V gene TRBV24-1 combines with J gene TRBJ2-3, with TRBD2 matching over 9 bases. In germline, CDR1 is KGHDR, CDR2 SFDVKD. With 3 bases clipped from V and 4 bases from J, the junction kept 10 bases outside the gene matches. This CDR3 spans 17 amino acids. The CDR3 sequence: CATSDATSGKGADTQYF. As DNA, the CDR3 is TGTGCCACCAGTGATGCGACTAGCGGAAAGGGGGCAGATACGCAGTATTTT.

In this sample, this clonotype is medium-sized. V gene TRBV19 combines with J gene TRBJ1-4, with 7 positions matching TRBD1. Per the germline V gene, CDR1 is LNHDA and CDR2 is SQIVND (reference sequence). V shed 7 bases, J shed 7 bases, and the junction held 12 bases outside the gene matches. The CDR3 runs 15 residues. The DNA for the CDR3 is TGTGCCAGTAAATCTTTCGGGGACAGCTCTGAAAAACTGTTTTTT. The encoded protein is CASKSFGDSSEKLFF. Full variable domain (remainder filled in from reference TRBV19 and TRBJ1-4): DGGITQSPKYLFRKEGQNVTLSCEQNLNHDAMYWYRQDPGQGLRLIYYSQIVNDFQKGDIAEGYSVSREKKESFPLTVTSAQKNPTAFYLCASKSFGDSSEKLFFGSGTQLSVL.

The V call is TRBV12-3 or TRBV12-4, the J call TRBJ2-3, with TRBD1 matching 9 bases. With 6 bases clipped from V and 2 bases from J, the junction kept 9 bases outside the gene matches. The length of the CDR3 is 16 residues. The CDR3 DNA follows: TGTGCCAGCAGCCCCCCGGACAGGGGTTACACAGATACGCAGTATTTT. Residues: CASSPPDRGYTDTQYF.

Regarding this clonotype: A much larger clone differs from this one at a single base, so this may be a read error. The V call is TRBV5-1, the J call TRBJ2-2; no definite D call. This CDR3 is 14 amino acids long. V lost 3 bases and J lost 4, with 10 bases in between. Germline V lookup: CDR1 SGHRS, CDR2 YFSETQ. CDR3 protein: CASSWSVGTGELFF. CDR3 nucleotide sequence: TGCGCCAGCAGCTGGTCAGTGGGCACCGGGGAGCTGTTTTTT.

This clonotype came up a few times. This chain uses TRBV10-1 with TRBJ2-5; the match to TRBD1 covers 8 bases. Germline trimming cut 4 bases from V and 5 bases from J; bases unmatched to any gene: 9. This CDR3 is 15 amino acids long. Germline values: CDR1 WNHNN, CDR2 SYGVQD (reference sequence). CDR3 amino acids: CASSGGTGQRETQYF. The CDR3 coding sequence is TGCGCCAGCAGTGGTGGGACAGGACAAAGGGAGACCCAGTACTTC.

The chain links TRBV19 to TRBJ2-7; no reliable D call. CDR3 size: 16 residues. V was trimmed by 5 bases and J by 4 bases, leaving 21 bases between them. CDR1 is LNHDA and CDR2 is SQIVND in the germline V gene (reference sequence). The CDR3 region has the DNA TGTGCCAGTAGTGGATTACCCGAGACACGCTCGTACGAGCAGTACTTC. Translating it yields CASSGLPETRSYEQYF.

As to this clonotype: This may come from a read error, since a much larger clone is one base off. The chain is built from TRBV5-8 and TRBJ2-7; TRBD2 might be the D (5 bases). Germline V gene lookup returns CDR1 SGHTS and CDR2 YDEGEE. V was shortened by 0 bases and J by 5 bases, with 9 bases between the two germline ends. The CDR3 contains 13 residues. The CDR3 nucleotides are TGTGCCAGCAGCTTGGAGAGGGCCCACGAGCAGTACTTC. Its translation: CASSLERAHEQYF.

This clonotype has a count of ten or more. The genes are TRBV29-1 and TRBJ2-3; TRBD1 matches at 9 bases. The CDR3 has 13 amino acids. Germline V gene data show CDR1 as SQVTM and CDR2 as ANQGSEA. Trimming removed 8 bases from V and 0 bases from J; junction bases left unmatched: 3. CDR3 in DNA: TGCAGCTTCGGGACAGGGAGCACAGATACGCAGTATTTT. This gives the protein CSFGTGSTDTQYF.

This sequence joins TRBV11-2 and TRBJ2-5, with TRBD2 matching 11 bases. The CDR3 length is 16 residues. Germline assignment: CDR1 SGHAT and CDR2 FQNNGV. V shed 5 bases, J shed 2 bases, and the junction held 7 bases outside the gene matches. CDR3: CASSLLAGARQETQYF. CDR3 sequence (DNA): TGTGCCAGCAGCCTACTAGCGGGGGCGAGGCAAGAGACCCAGTACTTC.

The V gene is TRBV7-9, the J gene TRBJ2-2; tentative D call: TRBD1 (6 bases). The CDR3 runs 14 residues. V was trimmed by 5 bases and J by 2 bases, leaving 9 bases between them. Germline assignment: CDR1 SEHNR and CDR2 FQNEAQ (reference sequence). CDR3 coding DNA: TGTGCCAGCAGCGGACAGCTTAACACCGGGGAGCTGTTTTTT. It codes for CASSGQLNTGELFF.

This clonotype showed up many times. This chain uses TRBV20-1 with TRBJ2-5, with 7 bases identical to TRBD1. V was pared by 3 bases and J by 5 bases, with 0 bases of the junction left unmatched. Per the germline V gene, CDR1 is DFQATT and CDR2 is SNEGSKA (reference sequence). CDR3 size: 11 residues. The CDR3 loop reads CSARTGETQYF. CDR3 coding DNA: TGCAGTGCTAGGACAGGGGAGACCCAGTACTTC.

With regard to this clonotype: Possible read error: a much larger clone is one base away. The chain employs TRBV5-4 and TRBJ2-7; perhaps TRBD2 as D (5 bases). The CDR3 loop spans 15 amino acids. V lost 3 bases, J lost 4 bases, and 17 bases lay in between. Germline V CDR1 and CDR2: SGHNT, YYREEE (reference sequence). This CDR3 is CASSSNSAFGYEQYF. In DNA, the CDR3 is TGTGCCAGCAGCTCTAATAGCGCTTTTGGGTACGAGCAGTACTTC. The full variable domain, its missing parts supplied by reference TRBV5-4 and TRBJ2-7, is ETGVTQSPTHLIKTRGQQVTLRCSSQSGHNTVSWYQQALGQGPQFIFQYYREEENGRGNFPPRFSGLQFPNYSSELNVNALELDDSALYLCASSSNSAFGYEQYFGPGTRLTVT.

This clonotype was observed at least ten times. This sequence joins TRBV20-1 and TRBJ2-1, with D possibly being TRBD2 (6 bases). This CDR3 contains 13 residues. V lost 7 bases, J lost 9 bases, and 19 bases lay in between. Germline V CDR1 and CDR2: DFQATT, SNEGSKA (reference sequence). The CDR3 DNA sequence: TGCAGTGGGCTTGGGGACTCTGCACTTGAGCAGTTCTTC. Translation gives CSGLGDSALEQFF.

The table lists this clonotype with many counts. The gene calls are TRBV12-3 or TRBV12-4 and TRBJ2-1, with D perhaps TRBD1 (6 bases). The CDR3 is 15 amino acids. Trimming shortened V by 8 bases and J by 3 bases, and 17 bases separated the two germline ends. The CDR3 reads CASCKMDRVYNEQFF. The CDR3, as DNA: TGTGCCAGCTGCAAGATGGACAGAGTCTACAATGAGCAGTTCTTC.

This clonotype was counted ten times or more. The chain joins TRBV6-9 to TRBJ1-6; the D gene is possibly TRBD1 (6 bases). This CDR3 is built from 15 residues. The germline CDR1 and CDR2 sequences are MNHGY and SVAAGI. Trimming took 4 bases from V and 10 from J, leaving 17 bases between them. CDR3 region: CASSFVRTEESPLHF. The CDR3 coding sequence is TGTGCCAGCAGTTTTGTTCGGACAGAGGAGTCACCCCTCCACTTT.